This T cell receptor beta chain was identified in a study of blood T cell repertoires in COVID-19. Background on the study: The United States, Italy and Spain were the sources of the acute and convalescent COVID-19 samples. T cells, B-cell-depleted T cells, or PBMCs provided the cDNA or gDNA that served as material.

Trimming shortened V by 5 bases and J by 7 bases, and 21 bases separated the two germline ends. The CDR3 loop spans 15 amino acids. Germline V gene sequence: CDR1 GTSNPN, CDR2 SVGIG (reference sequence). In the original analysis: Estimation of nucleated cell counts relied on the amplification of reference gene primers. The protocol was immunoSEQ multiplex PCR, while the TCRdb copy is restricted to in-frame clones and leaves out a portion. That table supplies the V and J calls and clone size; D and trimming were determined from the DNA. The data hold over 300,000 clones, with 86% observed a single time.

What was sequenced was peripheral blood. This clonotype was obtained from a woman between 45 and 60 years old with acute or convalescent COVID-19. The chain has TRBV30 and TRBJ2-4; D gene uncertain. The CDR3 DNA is TGTGCCTGGCCCATTGGTCTGGGCCCTTGGAACATTCAGTACTTC. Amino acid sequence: CAWPIGLGPWNIQYF.